One sample yielded the 19 T cell receptor beta chains listed below, sequenced in a study of blood T cell repertoires in COVID-19. Clones were sequenced by immunoSEQ multiplex PCR, and TCRdb holds only the in-frame ones, with some missing. The table includes about 78,000 clones, around 90% detected once. The sample taken for sequencing was peripheral blood. All receptors come from a woman older than 75 with acute or convalescent COVID-19.

The V call is TRBV13, the J call TRBJ2-7, with D perhaps TRBD2 (5 bases). The CDR3 runs 14 residues. V was trimmed by 5 bases and J by 2 bases, leaving 13 bases between them. The V gene's germline CDR1 is PRHDT and CDR2 FYEKMQ (reference sequence). DNA for the CDR3: TGTGCCAGCAGCCCCGAGGAGCGGACCTACGAGCAGTACTTC. This sequence encodes CASSPEERTYEQYF.

The V gene is TRBV6-5, the J gene TRBJ1-2; D call uncertain. The germline gives CDR1 MNHEY, CDR2 SVGAGI. Trimming removed 6 bases at V and 0 bases at J, with 11 bases between. The CDR3 is made up of 14 amino acids. DNA for the CDR3: TGTGCCAGCAGGCCAGGATCAGCTAACTATGGCTACACCTTC. This translates into CASRPGSANYGYTF.

The gene calls are TRBV4-1 and TRBJ2-1; 7 bases match TRBD2. The CDR3 length is 15 residues. Germline V gives CDR1 MGHRA, CDR2 YSYEKL. J was trimmed by 6 bases and V by 4 bases; bases with no gene match: 9. Here the CDR3 DNA reads TGCGCCAGCAGCCGATTGGCGGGAGTGGGCAATGAGCAGTTCTTC. This gives the protein CASSRLAGVGNEQFF.

The rearrangement joins TRBV27 to TRBJ2-3, with 7 bases fitting TRBD2. This CDR3 is 13 amino acids long. Per the germline V gene, CDR1 is MNHEY and CDR2 is SMNVEV (reference sequence). V lost 6 bases to trimming and J lost 6 bases; unmatched junction nucleotides: 6. The CDR3 loop reads CASSRTSGDTQYF. Written as DNA, the CDR3 is TGTGCCAGCAGCCGGACTAGTGGGGATACGCAGTATTTT.

This sequence joins TRBV29-1 and TRBJ1-2; TRBD1 matches at 8 bases. Germline V CDR1 and CDR2: SQVTM, ANQGSEA. This CDR3 has 13 amino acids. V dropped 7 bases and J dropped 4; count of bases not matched to a gene: 8. The DNA of the CDR3 is TGCAGCGCCTCTGGACAGGGAGTCTATGGCTACACCTTC. It translates to CSASGQGVYGYTF.

The rearrangement uses TRBV2 and TRBJ2-5, with D possibly being TRBD1 (6 bases). The V gene's germline CDR1 is SNHLY and CDR2 FYNNEI. The CDR3 is 16 residues long. V was clipped by 6 bases and J by 7 bases, with 24 bases between them. The CDR3 DNA follows: TGTGCCAGCAGGACAGGCTCCTCTCAAGAGATAGGGACCCAGTACTTC. Protein: CASRTGSSQEIGTQYF.

The chain recombines TRBV5-1 with TRBJ1-6; 7 bases align to TRBD1. CDR3 size: 15 residues. J was trimmed by 6 bases and V by 1 base; bases with no gene match: 4. The germline V gene has CDR1 SGHRS and CDR2 YFSETQ. CDR3 residues: CASSLSRQGNSPLHF. As DNA, the CDR3 is TGCGCCAGCAGCTTGTCCCGACAGGGTAATTCACCCCTCCACTTT. The full variable domain, its missing parts supplied by reference TRBV5-1 and TRBJ1-6, is KAGVTQTPRYLIKTRGQQVTLSCSPISGHRSVSWYQQTPGQGLQFLFEYFSETQRNKGNFPGRFSGRQFSNSRSEMNVSTLELGDSALYLCASSLSRQGNSPLHFGNGTRLTVT.

V usage is TRBV7-2 and J usage is TRBJ2-2; the match to TRBD2 covers 10 bases. CDR3 length equals 15 residues. The V segment lost 3 bases and the J segment 9 bases; nucleotides outside the gene matches: 7. Germline values: CDR1 SGHTA, CDR2 FQGNSA. CDR3 protein: CASSLPSGGRRELFF. CDR3 coding DNA: TGTGCCAGCAGCTTGCCTAGCGGGGGCCGGAGGGAGCTGTTTTTT.

The chain links TRBV7-3 to TRBJ2-1; 7 bases are shared with TRBD1. CDR1 SGHTA and CDR2 FQGTGA come from the germline V gene. The CDR3 has 17 residues. J was trimmed by 0 bases and V by 5 bases; bases with no gene match: 10. As DNA, the CDR3 is TGTGCCAGCAGCCCAACGGACAGGTTCAGCTCCTACAATGAGCAGTTCTTC. This sequence encodes CASSPTDRFSSYNEQFF. Using reference TRBV7-3 and TRBJ2-1 for the parts outside the CDR3, the full variable domain is GAGVSQTPSNKVTEKGKYVELRCDPISGHTALYWYRQSLGQGPEFLIYFQGTGAADDSGLPNDRFFAVRPEGSVSTLKIQRTERGDSAVYLCASSPTDRFSSYNEQFFGPGTRLTVL.

The rearrangement links TRBV19 to TRBJ1-5; 7 nucleotides agree with TRBD1. CDR1 is LNHDA, CDR2 SQIVND, per germline (reference sequence). This CDR3 is 14 amino acids long. V was clipped by 7 bases and J by 7 bases; unmatched bases: 10. CDR3 residues: CASTPLTGAQPQHF. The CDR3 region has the DNA TGTGCCAGTACTCCACTAACAGGGGCACAGCCCCAGCATTTT.

This chain joins TRBV16 and TRBJ1-2, with a possible D match to TRBD1 (5 bases). Germline CDR1 reads KGHSY; CDR2 reads FQNENV. The V and J ends lost 3 bases and 4 bases respectively, with 21 bases between them. This CDR3 has 17 residues. As DNA, the CDR3 is TGTGCCAGCAGCCATCCCGGACATACCGTAAGGGGCTATGGCTACACCTTC. Protein product: CASSHPGHTVRGYGYTF.

The rearrangement links TRBV5-1 to TRBJ2-3, with TRBD2 matching over 13 bases. The V gene's germline CDR1 is SGHRS and CDR2 YFSETQ. V trimming: 2 bases; J trimming: 1 base; junction bases outside the gene matches: 7. The CDR3 extends over 18 amino acids. CDR3 loop: CASSLVGTSGVGTDTQYF. In nucleotides, the CDR3 is TGCGCCAGCAGCTTAGTGGGGACTAGCGGGGTCGGCACAGATACGCAGTATTTT.

The chain recombines TRBV11-3 with TRBJ2-2; 8 bases match TRBD2. With 5 bases clipped from V and 2 bases from J, the junction kept 4 bases outside the gene matches. The CDR3 contains 15 residues. Germline V gene sequence: CDR1 SGHNT, CDR2 YENEEA. CDR3 sequence reads: CASSTGGDNTGELFF. DNA of the CDR3: TGTGCCAGCAGCACGGGGGGGGATAACACCGGGGAGCTGTTTTTT.

This chain's CDR3 is CAILQGTGANVLTF. CDR3 bases: TGTGCCATCCTCCAGGGAACTGGGGCCAACGTCCTGACTTTC. The gene calls are TRBV28 and TRBJ2-6; D possibly corresponds to TRBD1 (5 bases). Trimming cost V 10 bases and J 2 bases, with 12 bases left between them. The CDR3 runs 14 residues. The V gene's germline CDR1 is MDHEN and CDR2 SYDVKM.

The chain uses TRBV18 and TRBJ2-5; D gene ambiguous. With 3 bases removed from V and 4 bases from J, the gap between germline ends came to 6 bases. From germline, CDR1 is KGHSH and CDR2 LQKENI. The CDR3 runs to 12 residues. The chain's CDR3 is CASSPRGETQYF. CDR3 coding DNA: TGTGCCAGCTCACCGCGCGGAGAGACCCAGTACTTC.

V usage is TRBV7-8 and J usage is TRBJ2-1; 15 bases are a match to TRBD2. The germline V gene has CDR1 SGHVS and CDR2 FQNEAQ. This CDR3 is built from 18 residues. The V gene end was trimmed by 4 bases and the J gene end by 5 bases; junction bases not matched to a gene: 9. This chain's CDR3 is CASSSRGTSGRPHNEQFF. CDR3 in DNA: TGTGCCAGCAGCTCAAGAGGGACTAGCGGGAGGCCCCACAATGAGCAGTTCTTC.

This clone was counted a single time. The rearrangement links TRBV5-1 to TRBJ1-4; TRBD1 matches 7 bases. The J segment lost 4 bases and the V segment lost 5 bases, leaving 5 bases of the junction unmatched. The CDR3 has 14 residues. Germline values: CDR1 SGHRS, CDR2 YFSETQ. The CDR3, as DNA: TGCGCCAGCAGTCTGGGACAGAATAATGAAAAACTGTTTTTT. Its translation: CASSLGQNNEKLFF. The entire variable domain, with the rest obtained from reference TRBV5-1 and TRBJ1-4, is as follows: KAGVTQTPRYLIKTRGQQVTLSCSPISGHRSVSWYQQTPGQGLQFLFEYFSETQRNKGNFPGRFSGRQFSNSRSEMNVSTLELGDSALYLCASSLGQNNEKLFFGSGTQLSVL.

There are a few counts of this clone. The V gene is TRBV19, the J gene TRBJ2-7, with 12 bases matching TRBD2. V was clipped by 4 bases and J by 2 bases; unmatched bases: 3. The germline gives CDR1 LNHDA, CDR2 SQIVND (reference sequence). CDR3 length: 15 amino acids. CDR3 sequence: CASSTSGRGTYEQYF. The CDR3 DNA follows: TGTGCCAGTAGTACTAGCGGGAGGGGAACCTACGAGCAGTACTTC.

The chain has TRBV4-2 and TRBJ1-6, with D possibly being TRBD1 (5 bases). There are 18 residues in the CDR3. Germline CDR1 and CDR2: LGHNA and YNFKEQ. Trimming took 1 base from V and 0 from J, leaving 13 bases between them. CDR3 bases: TGTGCCAGCAGCCAAGTGGACACAAAGAGCTCCTATAATTCACCCCTCCACTTT. It translates to CASSQVDTKSSYNSPLHF.